This T cell receptor (beta chain) was found in a study of blood T cell repertoires in COVID-19. The table came from immunoSEQ multiplex PCR; TCRdb's copy has only in-frame clones and leaves some out. In the table there are 86,000 or so clones, around 91% of which are singletons. The source material was peripheral blood. This clonotype was sampled from a woman between 45 and 65 years old in a cohort sampled during active COVID-19.

CDR3: CAWSSGTSLTGELFF. The DNA for the CDR3 is TGTGCCTGGAGTTCCGGGACTAGCCTGACCGGGGAGCTGTTTTTT. The V gene is TRBV30, the J gene TRBJ2-2; 9 bases map to TRBD2. The CDR3 runs 15 residues. CDR1 is GTSNPN, CDR2 SVGIG, per germline (reference sequence). With V trimmed by 2 bases and J by 5 bases, 6 bases remained unmatched.